A selection of T cell receptor beta chains follows, all from one sample in a study of blood T cells in healthy people across ages. TCRdb itself ran the 5' RACE reads through MiXCR, one entry per CDR3 protein. Found here are about 970,000 distinct CDR3 sequences, roughly 51% of them singletons; the top ten hold about 22%. The specimen was blood. These receptors all come from a woman aged 60-75 years in good health. CDR3s include the opening cysteine and the closing phenylalanine or tryptophan. D genes are given only for firm matches. Clone size is stated in some rows and not others, as once, few, many or a class when expanded.

- | TRBJ2-7 | TRBV28 | TRBD1 | TGTGCCAGCGGTTGGACAGGGAACGGCGAGCAGTACTTC | CASGWTGNGEQYF
- | TRBJ1-1 | TRBV20-1 | TRBD1 | TGCAGTGCTCCAGACAGGGGGCTTACTGAAGCTTTCTTT | CSAPDRGLTEAFF
few | TRBJ2-1 | TRBV7-3 | TRBD2 | TGTGCCAGCAGCTTAACGATTCGGAGGACTAGCGGAAACAATGAGCAGTTCTTC | CASSLTIRRTSGNNEQFF
- | TRBJ2-3 | TRBV29-1 | TRBD2 | TGCAGCGTTGCGGTGGCGGGGGTGGGGGATACGCAGTATTTT | CSVAVAGVGDTQYF
- | TRBJ1-2 | TRBV4-1 | TRBD1 | TGCGCCAGCAGCCAAGTTCCAGGGGGATATGGCTACACCTTC | CASSQVPGGYGYTF
- | TRBJ2-3 | TRBV5-1 | - | TGCGCCAGCAGCTGGAGGTTCGGTACAGATACGCAGTATTTT | CASSWRFGTDTQYF
few | TRBJ2-7 | TRBV27 | - | TGTGCCAGCAGGGTCGGGAACGGCTACGAGCAGTACTTC | CASRVGNGYEQYF
many | TRBJ2-1 | TRBV4-3 | TRBD2 | TGCGCCAGCAGCCTTACTAGCGGGGTCAATGAGCAGTTCTTC | CASSLTSGVNEQFF
few | TRBJ2-7 | TRBV20-1 | TRBD2 | TGCAGTGCTGGGGGTTTAGGGACTAGCGGGATGAGCAACGAGCAGTACTTC | CSAGGLGTSGMSNEQYF
- | TRBJ1-6 | TRBV7-6 | - | TGTGCCAGCAGCTTAGTACAGGGAGATGATTCACCCCTCCACTTT | CASSLVQGDDSPLHF
- | TRBJ1-2 | TRBV9 | - | TGTGCCAGCAGCGGCAGAATGACAGACTATGGCTACACCTTC | CASSGRMTDYGYTF
- | TRBJ1-2 | TRBV6-4 | - | TGTGCCAGCAGAGCGAAGCCGGGGGAGACCTACACCTTC | CASRAKPGETYTF
few | TRBJ2-1 | TRBV7-2 | - | TGTGCCAGCAGCTTCCCCCGATGGACCCTCGGGAATGAGCAGTTCTTC | CASSFPRWTLGNEQFF
once | TRBJ1-5 | TRBV28 | - | TGTGCCAGCAGTTTATTGGTGGATAATCAGCCCCAGCATTTT | CASSLLVDNQPQHF
- | TRBJ2-1 | TRBV5-1 | - | TGCGCCAGCTCGAATCAGAACTACAATGAGCAGTTCTTC | CASSNQNYNEQFF
- | TRBJ2-6 | TRBV29-1 | - | TGCAGCGCCCTACAGGACTCTGGGGCCAACGTCCTGACTTTC | CSALQDSGANVLTF
- | TRBJ1-5 | TRBV27 | - | TGTGCCAGCAGTTTTGTGGGCGGTCAGCCCCAGCATTTT | CASSFVGGQPQHF
- | TRBJ1-5 | TRBV7-2 | - | TGTGCCAGCAGCGCGGAGTACAATCAGCCCCAGCATTTT | CASSAEYNQPQHF
- | TRBJ2-7 | TRBV2 | TRBD1 | TGTGCCAGCAGGGAGGACAGGGGGACCTACGAGCAGTACTTC | CASREDRGTYEQYF
few | TRBJ1-6 | TRBV7-3 | - | TGTGCCAGCAGCTTAGGTCGCCGAGCAGGAGGTTCACCCCTCCACTTT | CASSLGRRAGGSPLHF
- | TRBJ1-2 | TRBV5-6 | - | TGTGCCAGCAGCCGAGAGAGTTACATCAGGTACGGCCTAGATGGCTACACCTTC | CASSRESYIRYGLDGYTF
few | TRBJ2-7 | TRBV7-9 | TRBD1 | TGTGCCAGCACCCTACGGGTGGGGGACAGGATCGACGAGCAGTACTTC | CASTLRVGDRIDEQYF
- | TRBJ2-7 | TRBV20-1 | TRBD2 | TGCAGTGCTAGCCCGGGAGGTCCCTACGAGCAGTACTTC | CSASPGGPYEQYF
- | TRBJ2-1 | TRBV29-1 | - | TGCAGCGGGTTGTCCCCGCGCTTATACAATGAGCAGTTCTTC | CSGLSPRLYNEQFF
- | TRBJ2-7 | TRBV7-8 | TRBD2 | TGTGCCAGCAGCCTTGGACTAGCGGGAGGCCAAGGCGAGCAGTACTTC | CASSLGLAGGQGEQYF